These T cell receptor beta chains were read from a single sample in a study of T cell repertoires in ileal Crohn's disease. Sequencing was performed with immunoSEQ multiplex PCR; in TCRdb, only in-frame clones are kept and a portion is missing. In the table there are about 3,800 clones, roughly four fifths of which are singletons. The specimen sequenced was ileal tissue. All receptors come from an adult with Crohn's disease. Each CDR3 is given with its conserved first and last residue. The D gene is left open where the match is weak.

d_gene,v_gene,CDR3aa
NA,TRBV5-1,CASSLERSSYEQYF
NA,TRBV30,CAWSVQYNEQFF
NA,TRBV4-1,CASRGSGELFF
NA,TRBV4-1,CASSLLEGVNTEAFF
TRBD1,TRBV6-1,CASMTGSTNEKLFF
NA,TRBV19,CASSPRTGKNLYEQYF
TRBD1,TRBV5-1,CASSNDRVESGYTF
TRBD1,TRBV5-1,CASSRGPGQGSTEAFF
NA,TRBV20-1,CSARDFSDSF
TRBD1,TRBV28,CASSWGQGIHQPQHF
NA,TRBV13,CASSLPSQGNTEAFF
NA,TRBV28,CASSPGGAQHQPQHF
NA,TRBV18,CASSPRTVSYEQYF
TRBD1,TRBV5-1,CASSSTGEFYGYTF
NA,TRBV19,CASSIVGGWADNEQFF
NA,TRBV30,CAWSGRGRWDTQYF
NA,TRBV6-1,CASSPGHPNYGYTF
NA,TRBV21-1,CASRTAPLSDQPQHF
TRBD1,TRBV6-6,CASSQEGTGSTEAFF
TRBD1,TRBV6-5,CASNRQGSYEQYF
NA,TRBV5-6,CASSLGPSNYGYTF
NA,TRBV4-1,CASSQPGQRAYEQYF
TRBD1,TRBV7-8,CASSLHRGNTEAFF
TRBD1,TRBV6-1,CASSDRGPPYEQYF
TRBD1,TRBV2,CASRGTGGKVNF
NA,TRBV4-1,CASSQPTGGSYGYTF
NA,TRBV6-1,CASSEAGHNYGYTF
NA,TRBV25-1,CASSDLDRGNEQFF
NA,TRBV14,CASSQAIHSTDTQYF
NA,TRBV6-5,CASGQGNEKLFF
NA,TRBV6-5,CASSYSSTQQANVLTF
NA,TRBV13,CASCIQGLATEAFF
NA,TRBV19,CASSSDSGDGEKLFF
NA,TRBV2,CASRVGHYMNTEAFF
NA,TRBV6-6,CASSYGGASNQPQHF
NA,TRBV10-3,CAISESTGRDEQYF
TRBD1,TRBV5-6,CASSTQTGGDYGYTF
NA,TRBV29-1,CSVEYLGGADTQYF
NA,TRBV2,CASSRSTDTQYF
NA,TRBV9,CASSGREPEAFF
NA,TRBV18,CASSGDTNTEAFF
TRBD1,TRBV4-2,CASSQERSGGNTEAFF
TRBD1,TRBV6-5,CASRGQGGSYEQYF
TRBD1,TRBV5-1,CASSPRQGLNTEAFF
NA,TRBV7-8,CASSLARQAGNTIYF
NA,TRBV6-5,CASSSYGQGPTQPQHF
TRBD2,TRBV27,CASQKRGDRFYEQYF
TRBD1,TRBV18,CASLQGAGTEAFF